The 2 T cell receptor beta chains below all came from one sample that was sequenced in a study of siplizumab effects on memory and regulatory T cells. Using immunoSEQ multiplex PCR, the repertoire was profiled, and TCRdb retains in-frame clones only, with some absent. The sample lists roughly 92,000 clones; roughly 94% were seen once. Source material: non-Treg CD4+ T cells sorted from blood. These receptors were obtained from a human donor in good health.

This chain joins TRBV7-8 and TRBJ2-7; TRBD2 is a possible D gene (6 bases). The V gene's germline CDR1 is SGHVS and CDR2 FQNEAQ. The CDR3 spans 14 residues. The germline V and J ends were trimmed by 1 base and 2 bases, with 9 bases remaining between them. The CDR3 nucleotides are TGTGCCAGCAGCTTAGGTCGGGAGACCTACGAGCAGTACTTC. The encoded protein is CASSLGRETYEQYF.

The rearrangement uses TRBV19 and TRBJ1-3, with D perhaps TRBD1 (5 bases). In germline, CDR1 is LNHDA, CDR2 SQIVND (reference sequence). Trimming shortened V by 1 base and J by 1 base, and 8 bases separated the two germline ends. The CDR3 totals 15 residues. Here the CDR3 reads CASSIARTSGNTIYF. The CDR3, as DNA: TGTGCCAGTAGTATAGCGAGGACATCTGGAAACACCATATATTTT.